This T cell receptor beta chain was sequenced for a study of blood T cell repertoires in COVID-19. At the level of the study: Italy, Spain and the United States were the sources of the convalescent and acute COVID-19 samples. Sample material is recorded as cDNA or gDNA derived from T cells, B-cell-depleted T cells, or PBMCs.

This table comes from immunoSEQ multiplex PCR, and its TCRdb copy is limited to in-frame clones, with some not included. The sample holds under 200,000 clones, around nine tenths seen once. V lost 3 bases and J lost 6, with 15 bases in between. The germline V gene encodes CDR1 LGHDT and CDR2 YNNKEL (reference sequence). The CDR3 consists of 15 residues. Sequencing was carried out using peripheral blood. J is TRBJ1-3 and V is TRBV3-1 (or the pseudogene TRBV3-2), with D possibly TRBD1 on 5 matching bases. This clonotype originated in a man between 65 and 79 years old with active or convalescent COVID-19. Here the CDR3 reads CASSHHIQDENTIYF. The CDR3 bases are TGTGCCAGCAGCCACCACATACAGGACGAAAACACCATATATTTT.